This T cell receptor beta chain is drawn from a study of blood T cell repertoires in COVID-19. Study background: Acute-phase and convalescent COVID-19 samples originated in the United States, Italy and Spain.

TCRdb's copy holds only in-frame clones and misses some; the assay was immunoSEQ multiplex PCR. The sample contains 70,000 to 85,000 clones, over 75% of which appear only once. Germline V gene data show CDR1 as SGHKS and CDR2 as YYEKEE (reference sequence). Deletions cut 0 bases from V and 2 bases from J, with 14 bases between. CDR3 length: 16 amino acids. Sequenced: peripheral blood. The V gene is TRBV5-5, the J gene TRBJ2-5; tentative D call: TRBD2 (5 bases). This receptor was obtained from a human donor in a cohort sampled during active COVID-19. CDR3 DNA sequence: TGTGCCAGCAGCTTGGATCCTAGCTCAATTCAAGAGACCCAGTACTTC. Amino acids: CASSLDPSSIQETQYF.